Below, 2 T cell receptor beta chains from the same sample are listed, as sequenced in a study of T-cell memory formation after mild COVID-19. TCRdb fed the 5' RACE reads into MiXCR, producing one record per CDR3 protein. The table includes 250,000 or so distinct CDR3 sequences, roughly 17% detected once. The sequencing sample was made of PBMCs or a T cell subset sorted from them (not recorded which). The receptor source for this set is a man aged 18 to 29 who had mild COVID-19 (a few samples of this study predate the infection). Cell type and time point are not known.

The sample holds a few counts of this clonotype. The chain carries TRBV5-1 and TRBJ1-5, with 9 bases that match TRBD1. Germline V lookup: CDR1 SGHRS, CDR2 YFSETQ. Germline trimming cut 5 bases from V and 5 bases from J; bases unmatched to any gene: 11. This CDR3 region has 16 residues. The CDR3 DNA reads TGCGCCAGCAGAGAGTCAACCGGGACAGGGTATCAGCCCCAGCATTTT. Its translation is CASRESTGTGYQPQHF.

This clonotype appeared once. The V call is TRBV27, the J call TRBJ2-7; no firm D call. Germline-derived CDR1 and CDR2 are MNHEY and SMNVEV (reference sequence). V was pared by 10 bases and J by 4 bases, with 20 bases between. CDR3 size: 14 residues. The CDR3 nucleotides read TGTGCCAACTCCTCCGACCTGAAGTCTTACGAGCAGTACGTC. Protein sequence: CANSSDLKSYEQYV.